The rows below give T cell receptor beta chains drawn from one sample of a study of T cell responses to AZD1222 COVID-19 vaccine. Profiled with immunoSEQ multiplex PCR; TCRdb holds only in-frame clones, not every one. This table holds 90,000 to 120,000 clones, around 90% found once. The sample consisted of peripheral blood, taken on day 0 of AZD1222 vaccination. These receptors all come from an adult in good health. Both conserved end residues are part of each CDR3. D genes are given only for firm matches. Size values are once, few and many counts, or a class for expanded clones, and some rows have none.

j_call | clone_size | v_call | d_call | cdr3_nt | cdr3_aa
TRBJ2-1 | NA | TRBV7-2 | TRBD1 | TGTGCCAGCAGCTCAAACCGGGACAGGGGTATTGAGCAGTTCTTC | CASSSNRDRGIEQFF
TRBJ1-2 | NA | TRBV28 | NA | TGTGCCAGCAGTTTCGGTGTACGAGATGGCTACACCTTC | CASSFGVRDGYTF
TRBJ1-1 | NA | TRBV4-3 | TRBD1 | TGCGCCAGCAGCCACACGGACAGGGTAATGACTGAAGCTTTCTTT | CASSHTDRVMTEAFF
TRBJ2-1 | NA | TRBV6-2/TRBV6-3 | NA | TGTGCCAGCAGCACGGGGGTAGGGAATGAGCAGTTCTTC | CASSTGVGNEQFF
TRBJ2-2 | NA | TRBV5-1 | NA | TGCGCCAGCAGCTTGGATGTGGGGGGCGCGAACACCGGGGAGCTGTTTTTT | CASSLDVGGANTGELFF
TRBJ2-7 | once | TRBV2 | TRBD1 | TGTGCCAGCAGGGGTCCGACGAGACAGGGATTATACGAGCAGTACTTC | CASRGPTRQGLYEQYF
TRBJ2-7 | NA | TRBV6-2/TRBV6-3 | NA | TGTGCCAGCAGTTACCGGGCGGGGATCTCCTACGAGCAGTACTTC | CASSYRAGISYEQYF
TRBJ1-4 | NA | TRBV7-9 | NA | TGTGCCAGCAGCTTAGATGGCTATAATGAAAAACTGTTTTTT | CASSLDGYNEKLFF
TRBJ2-1 | NA | TRBV7-8 | NA | TGTGCCAGCAGCCCAGCAGTGGGCATCCACAATGAGCAGTTCTTC | CASSPAVGIHNEQFF
TRBJ2-7 | NA | TRBV6-5 | TRBD1 | TGTGCCAGCAGTAGGGACAGGAGCTCCTACGAGCAGTACTTC | CASSRDRSSYEQYF
TRBJ2-7 | NA | TRBV7-8 | NA | TGTGCCAGCAGCCAGCGCCTTAGCGAGCAGTACTTC | CASSQRLSEQYF
TRBJ1-1 | NA | TRBV7-2 | NA | TGTGCCAGCAGCTTCCAGGTCCACACTGAAGCTTTCTTT | CASSFQVHTEAFF
TRBJ1-1 | NA | TRBV19 | NA | TGTGCCAGTAGGAAGGGATTGTTGCCCACTGAAGCTTTCTTT | CASRKGLLPTEAFF
TRBJ1-6 | NA | TRBV3-1/TRBV3-2 | TRBD1 | TGTGCCAGCAGCTCTCGGACAGGCTCCTATAATTCACCCCTCCACTTT | CASSSRTGSYNSPLHF